This TCR beta chain was profiled in a study of neurological immune-mediated disorders. Only a few counts were recorded for this clonotype. V lost 2 bases, J lost 8 bases, and 4 bases stayed unmatched. This CDR3 spans 14 amino acids. The germline V gene has CDR1 KGHDR and CDR2 SFDVKD. TCRdb reanalysed the 5' RACE reads using MiXCR and keeps one entry per CDR3 protein. The table records some 87,000 distinct CDR3 sequences, more than 5% of them present only once. Time point in this sample: longitudinal time-point 2. This TCR was sampled from a woman in her sixties or seventies with multiple sclerosis. V gene TRBV24-1 combines with J gene TRBJ2-1, with TRBD1 identical over 8 bases. The sample comprised PBMCs. The CDR3 nucleotides read TGTGCCACCAGTGATTGGGCAGGGGGCGATGAGCAGTTCTTC. This sequence encodes CATSDWAGGDEQFF.